These T cell receptor beta chains were read from a single sample in a study of shared clonotypes between healthy human individuals. Clones were sequenced by immunoSEQ multiplex PCR, and TCRdb holds only the in-frame ones, with some missing. The data contain about 800,000 clones, 96% of them singletons. The sample comprised naive CD8+ T cells sorted from blood. Receptors were obtained from a man younger than 40 in good health. CDR3s include the opening cysteine and the closing phenylalanine or tryptophan. The order of the fields is D gene, J gene, clone size, V gene, CDR3 protein, CDR3 DNA. D genes are given only for firm matches. Expanded clones get a size class; other rows say once, few or many, or leave the size out.

. | TRBJ2-1 | . | TRBV5-1 | CASSLWQLSYNEQFF | TGCGCCAGCAGCTTGTGGCAACTTTCCTACAATGAGCAGTTCTTC
. | TRBJ2-3 | . | TRBV9 | CASSAYPRGTTDTQYF | TGTGCCAGCAGCGCTTATCCTAGGGGGACCACAGATACGCAGTATTTT
TRBD2 | TRBJ2-7 | once | TRBV13 | CASSSPLEGGLYEQYF | TGTGCCAGCAGCTCACCCTTGGAGGGAGGGCTTTACGAGCAGTACTTC
. | TRBJ2-5 | . | TRBV7-9 | CASRHGGQETQYF | TGTGCCAGCCGCCACGGGGGCCAAGAGACCCAGTACTTC
TRBD2 | TRBJ2-1 | . | TRBV27 | CASSHSSGIYNEQFF | TGTGCCAGCAGTCATTCTAGCGGAATTTACAATGAGCAGTTCTTC
. | TRBJ1-1 | . | TRBV19 | CASSIVVGTEAFF | TGTGCCAGTAGTATTGTGGTAGGGACTGAAGCTTTCTTT
. | TRBJ1-5 | . | TRBV19 | CASSQINSNQPQHF | TGTGCCAGTAGTCAAATTAATAGCAATCAGCCCCAGCATTTT
. | TRBJ2-1 | . | TRBV6-5 | CASSYSRHNEQFF | TGTGCCAGCAGTTACTCTAGGCACAATGAGCAGTTCTTC
TRBD1 | TRBJ1-2 | . | TRBV5-5 | CASSLAGTDEFYGYTF | TGTGCCAGCAGCTTGGCCGGGACAGATGAATTCTATGGCTACACCTTC
. | TRBJ2-3 | . | TRBV5-1 | CASSFRNRDLDTQYF | TGCGCCAGCAGCTTCCGTAACAGGGATCTAGATACGCAGTATTTT
. | TRBJ2-3 | . | TRBV30 | CAWSVVGTGDTQYF | TGTGCCTGGAGTGTAGTCGGGACCGGAGATACGCAGTATTTT
. | TRBJ2-2 | . | TRBV27 | CASSSYRDSFAGELFF | TGTGCCAGCAGTTCCTACCGGGACTCCTTCGCCGGGGAGCTGTTTTTT
TRBD2 | TRBJ2-3 | . | TRBV6-1 | CASREFGLAGYSDTQYF | TGTGCCAGCAGGGAATTTGGACTAGCGGGATATTCAGATACGCAGTATTTT
. | TRBJ1-4 | . | TRBV7-9 | CASSLFLAGINEKLFF | TGTGCCAGCAGCTTATTTCTCGCAGGGATTAATGAAAAACTGTTTTTT
TRBD1 | TRBJ2-5 | . | TRBV2 | CASDRGGETQYF | TGTGCCAGTGACAGGGGGGGAGAGACCCAGTACTTC
. | TRBJ1-4 | once | TRBV27 | CASSFSATNEKLFF | TGTGCCAGCAGTTTCTCTGCAACTAATGAAAAACTGTTTTTT
. | TRBJ1-1 | . | TRBV5-6 | CASRPSGNTEAFF | TGTGCCAGCAGGCCTTCGGGGAACACTGAAGCTTTCTTT
. | TRBJ1-2 | . | TRBV6-1 | CASSANPQQFNYGYTF | TGTGCCAGCAGTGCAAACCCACAACAGTTCAACTATGGCTACACCTTC
. | TRBJ1-1 | . | TRBV6-5 | CASSSQGPTEAFF | TGTGCCAGCAGTTCACAGGGTCCTACTGAAGCTTTCTTT
. | TRBJ1-1 | . | TRBV4-3 | CASSQRQENTEAFF | TGCGCCAGCAGCCAAAGACAGGAGAACACTGAAGCTTTCTTT
. | TRBJ1-5 | few | TRBV5-1 | CASSLVPGVDQPQHF | TGCGCCAGCAGCTTGGTACCAGGGGTCGATCAGCCCCAGCATTTT
. | TRBJ1-6 | . | TRBV18 | CASSPWETDSPLHF | TGTGCCAGCTCACCGTGGGAGACTGATTCACCCCTCCACTTT
TRBD2 | TRBJ2-7 | . | TRBV7-9 | CASSDTSGQVPTYEQYF | TGTGCCAGCAGCGACACTAGCGGCCAGGTCCCCACCTACGAGCAGTACTTC
. | TRBJ2-7 | . | TRBV27 | CASSMTVPYEQYF | TGTGCCAGCAGTATGACAGTTCCCTACGAGCAGTACTTC
. | TRBJ2-1 | . | TRBV28 | CASSHLLGAFSYNEQFF | TGTGCCAGCAGCCACCTCCTTGGGGCCTTCTCCTACAATGAGCAGTTCTTC
. | TRBJ2-1 | . | TRBV28 | CASSFQGQWGIQSYNEQFF | TGTGCCAGCAGTTTTCAAGGACAGTGGGGAATACAATCCTACAATGAGCAGTTCTTC
. | TRBJ2-1 | once | TRBV10-3 | CAIRGNNEQFF | TGTGCCATCAGAGGGAACAATGAGCAGTTCTTC
. | TRBJ1-1 | . | TRBV11-2 | CASSLARAVNTEAFF | TGTGCCAGCAGCTTAGCTCGGGCGGTGAACACTGAAGCTTTCTTT
. | TRBJ1-4 | . | TRBV6-6 | CASSPLWGNEKLFF | TGTGCCAGCAGCCCCCTTTGGGGTAATGAAAAACTGTTTTTT
. | TRBJ2-5 | . | TRBV23-1 | CASSQLRETQYF | TGCGCCAGCAGTCAGCTGAGAGAGACCCAGTACTTC
TRBD2 | TRBJ2-3 | . | TRBV28 | CASRGGVHTDTQYF | TGTGCCAGCAGGGGGGGGGTCCACACAGATACGCAGTATTTT
TRBD2 | TRBJ2-4 | . | TRBV2 | CASTGRGEVGKNIQYF | TGTGCCAGCACCGGACGGGGGGAGGTTGGCAAAAACATTCAGTACTTC
TRBD1 | TRBJ1-2 | . | TRBV25-1 | CASSEWGTVGYTF | TGTGCCAGCAGTGAATGGGGGACAGTTGGCTACACCTTC
TRBD1 | TRBJ2-7 | . | TRBV27 | CASSLSLGQNYEQYF | TGTGCCAGCAGTTTATCTTTGGGACAGAACTACGAGCAGTACTTC
. | TRBJ2-7 | . | TRBV7-9 | CASSPMGGSSYEQYF | TGTGCCAGCAGCCCCATGGGTGGTTCGTCCTACGAGCAGTACTTC
TRBD1 | TRBJ2-7 | . | TRBV28 | CASSQDREVFHEQYF | TGTGCCAGCAGCCAAGACAGGGAAGTTTTCCACGAGCAGTACTTC
TRBD1 | TRBJ2-1 | . | TRBV5-1 | CASSLTTGLDEQFF | TGCGCCAGCAGCCTAACGACAGGGCTGGATGAGCAGTTCTTC
. | TRBJ1-1 | . | TRBV30 | CAWRHGLARAEAFF | TGTGCCTGGAGGCACGGACTGGCCCGTGCTGAAGCTTTCTTT
TRBD2 | TRBJ2-2 | . | TRBV19 | CASSIWLGLAGAGELFF | TGTGCCAGTAGTATTTGGCTGGGACTAGCGGGAGCCGGGGAGCTGTTTTTT
. | TRBJ2-1 | many | TRBV7-7 | CASSLAGLSSYNEQFF | TGTGCTAGCAGCTTAGCAGGCTTGAGCTCCTACAATGAGCAGTTCTTC
TRBD2 | TRBJ2-7 | . | TRBV25-1 | CASSPPGLGYEQYF | TGTGCCAGCAGTCCCCCAGGACTAGGCTACGAGCAGTACTTC
. | TRBJ2-7 | . | TRBV7-9 | CASSRPEAREQYF | TGTGCCAGCAGCCGCCCGGAGGCGAGGGAGCAGTACTTC
. | TRBJ2-1 | . | TRBV5-5 | CASSQDRYNEQFF | TGTGCCAGCAGCCAAGACAGGTACAATGAGCAGTTCTTC
. | TRBJ2-5 | . | TRBV11-3 | CASSLSGETQYF | TGTGCCAGCAGCTTAAGCGGGGAGACCCAGTACTTC
TRBD1 | TRBJ2-1 | . | TRBV7-9 | CASSSRQGPYNEQFF | TGTGCCAGCAGCTCGAGACAGGGCCCCTACAATGAGCAGTTCTTC
. | TRBJ2-7 | . | TRBV5-1 | CASSPRTAYEQYF | TGCGCCAGCAGCCCCCGGACAGCATACGAGCAGTACTTC
. | TRBJ1-2 | . | TRBV7-9 | CASSLIQVQANYGYTF | TGTGCCAGCAGCTTAATCCAGGTTCAAGCTAACTATGGCTACACCTTC
. | TRBJ2-1 | . | TRBV30 | CAWEIQGDEQFF | TGTGCCTGGGAGATACAGGGCGATGAGCAGTTCTTC
. | TRBJ2-1 | . | TRBV29-1 | CSVEGQQMTEQFF | TGCAGCGTTGAAGGACAGCAGATGACTGAGCAGTTCTTC
TRBD1 | TRBJ2-7 | . | TRBV10-3 | CAIRNQDRAHEQYF | TGTGCCATCAGGAATCAAGACAGGGCCCACGAGCAGTACTTC
. | TRBJ2-5 | . | TRBV6-5 | CASRPSDHTETQYF | TGTGCCAGCAGGCCGAGCGACCACACGGAGACCCAGTACTTC
TRBD2 | TRBJ2-7 | . | TRBV5-1 | CASSAGLAGARSYEQYF | TGCGCCAGCAGCGCGGGACTAGCGGGGGCCCGATCCTACGAGCAGTACTTC
TRBD1 | TRBJ1-4 | . | TRBV5-5 | CASSLAGRGRVEKLFF | TGTGCCAGCAGCTTGGCGGGCAGGGGGCGAGTTGAAAAACTGTTTTTT
TRBD2 | TRBJ2-3 | . | TRBV7-9 | CASSDNSGTDTQYF | TGTGCCAGCAGCGATAATAGCGGGACAGATACGCAGTATTTT
TRBD2 | TRBJ2-1 | . | TRBV7-9 | CASSLDRLREDFNEQFF | TGTGCCAGCAGCTTAGACAGGTTGCGGGAGGATTTCAATGAGCAGTTCTTC
TRBD1 | TRBJ2-7 | . | TRBV7-9 | CASTLTGGEQYF | TGTGCCAGCACCCTGACAGGGGGCGAGCAGTACTTC
. | TRBJ2-2 | . | TRBV15 | CATSTFLGGGTGELFF | TGTGCCACCAGCACGTTTTTGGGGGGCGGGACCGGGGAGCTGTTTTTT